This TCR beta chain was sequenced during a study of shared clonotypes between healthy human individuals. This CDR3 region has 15 residues. Unmatched junction bases numbered 6, after V lost 2 bases and J lost 4 bases. The germline gives CDR1 SGDLS, CDR2 YYNGEE. Method: immunoSEQ multiplex PCR; TCRdb's copy keeps in-frame clones and lacks some. The sample records 2 million to 2.5 million clones, under 95% being singletons. This chain connects TRBV9 to TRBJ1-2; 9 nucleotides match TRBD1. The sequencing input was naive CD4+ T cells from PBMCs. Specified subset: CD45RA+ positively selected. The sequence was collected from a man aged 18 to 30 in good health. Some clones in this sample may be carry-over from other donors' samples. The CDR3 spells CASSVKPGQGYGYTF. The CDR3 DNA reads TGTGCCAGCAGCGTTAAACCGGGACAGGGCTATGGCTACACCTTC.